This T cell receptor (beta chain) was found in a study of OX40 agonist ivuxolimab in advanced cancers. Overall study: One hepatocellular carcinoma and a couple of cutaneous melanoma patients partially responded.

CDR3 length equals 13 residues. V was pared by 5 bases and J by 5 bases, with 5 bases of the junction left unmatched. From germline, CDR1 is LNHDA and CDR2 SQIVND (reference sequence). Data came from immunoSEQ multiplex PCR; TCRdb stores just in-frame clones and leaves some out. The sample records 65,000 to 90,000 clones, around 84% being singletons. This specimen consisted of CD4+ or CD8+ T cells sorted from blood, obtained in a trial of the OX40 agonist ivuxolimab. V and J are TRBV19 and TRBJ2-5; 7 nucleotides match TRBD1. This clonotype was sampled from an adult with an advanced solid tumor such as melanoma, head and neck, liver or kidney cancer. The CDR3 region has the DNA TGTGCCAGTAGTGAGGGGGCGTGGGAGACCCAGTACTTC. It is translated as CASSEGAWETQYF.